These T cell receptor beta chains were read from a single sample in a study of human thymus T cells. This table comes from immunoSEQ multiplex PCR, and its TCRdb copy is limited to in-frame clones, with some not included. The table has some 120,000 clones, about 94% seen once; the top ten hold around 0.024%. The sequencing input was thymus tissue. Receptor source: a boy under two years old with a congenital heart defect but otherwise immunologically healthy. The CDR3 runs from the conserved cysteine through the conserved F or W. The order of the fields is D gene, J gene, V gene, clone size, CDR3 protein, CDR3 DNA. A D gene is named only where the DNA matches it firmly. Rows may omit the clone size; those that give it use once, few, many or a size class.

d_call: TRBD1; j_call: TRBJ1-2; v_call: TRBV12-5; clone_size: .; cdr3_aa: CASGLEQGAYGYTF; cdr3_nt: TGTGCTAGTGGTCTCGAACAGGGGGCCTATGGCTACACCTTC
d_call: TRBD1; j_call: TRBJ1-3; v_call: TRBV4-1; clone_size: .; cdr3_aa: CASSWSVRQGGSTIYF; cdr3_nt: TGCGCCAGCAGCTGGAGCGTCCGACAGGGGGGAAGCACCATATATTTT
d_call: TRBD1; j_call: TRBJ1-5; v_call: TRBV5-5; clone_size: once; cdr3_aa: CASSLLLLWDRDQPQHF; cdr3_nt: TGTGCCAGCAGCTTGTTACTGTTATGGGACAGGGATCAGCCCCAGCATTTT
d_call: .; j_call: TRBJ1-5; v_call: TRBV10-2; clone_size: .; cdr3_aa: CASSDPGPRGSNQPQHF; cdr3_nt: TGCGCCAGCAGTGACCCTGGGCCCCGAGGGAGCAATCAGCCCCAGCATTTT
d_call: .; j_call: TRBJ2-7; v_call: TRBV11-1; clone_size: .; cdr3_aa: CASSLHPTYEQYF; cdr3_nt: TGTGCCAGCAGCTTACACCCCACCTACGAGCAGTACTTC
d_call: TRBD1; j_call: TRBJ1-1; v_call: TRBV4-1; clone_size: .; cdr3_aa: CASSFPPGQGEFGTEAFF; cdr3_nt: TGCGCCAGCAGCTTCCCACCGGGACAGGGGGAGTTTGGCACTGAAGCTTTCTTT
d_call: .; j_call: TRBJ2-3; v_call: TRBV2; clone_size: .; cdr3_aa: CASSRLVDTQYF; cdr3_nt: TGTGCCAGCAGCCGACTAGTAGATACGCAGTATTTT
d_call: TRBD2; j_call: TRBJ2-3; v_call: TRBV11-2; clone_size: .; cdr3_aa: CASSPLGLAGGDTQYF; cdr3_nt: TGTGCCAGCAGCCCTTTGGGACTAGCGGGGGGAGATACGCAGTATTTT
d_call: TRBD1; j_call: TRBJ1-2; v_call: TRBV6-5; clone_size: .; cdr3_aa: CASSYSFGTGHGYTF; cdr3_nt: TGTGCCAGCAGTTACTCCTTCGGGACAGGGCATGGCTACACCTTC
d_call: .; j_call: TRBJ2-7; v_call: TRBV6-6; clone_size: once; cdr3_aa: CASSGPLYEQYF; cdr3_nt: TGTGCCAGCAGCGGCCCTCTCTACGAGCAGTACTTC
d_call: TRBD1; j_call: TRBJ1-2; v_call: TRBV6-1; clone_size: .; cdr3_aa: CASKRQGDNYGYTF; cdr3_nt: TGTGCCAGCAAACGGCAGGGGGATAACTATGGCTACACCTTC
d_call: TRBD1; j_call: TRBJ1-4; v_call: TRBV6-1; clone_size: .; cdr3_aa: CASRTGQGGEKLFF; cdr3_nt: TGTGCCAGCAGAACGGGACAGGGGGGTGAAAAACTGTTTTTT
d_call: TRBD2; j_call: TRBJ2-6; v_call: TRBV7-2; clone_size: .; cdr3_aa: CASSPSGGSGANVLTF; cdr3_nt: TGTGCCAGCAGCCCCTCGGGGGGCTCTGGGGCCAACGTCCTGACTTTC
d_call: .; j_call: TRBJ1-1; v_call: TRBV4-3; clone_size: .; cdr3_aa: CASSQSGGAGAFF; cdr3_nt: TGCGCCAGCAGCCAATCCGGGGGTGCCGGTGCTTTCTTT
d_call: TRBD1; j_call: TRBJ2-7; v_call: TRBV30; clone_size: .; cdr3_aa: CAWRLRTGAPYEQYF; cdr3_nt: TGTGCCTGGAGGCTACGGACAGGGGCCCCCTACGAGCAGTACTTC
d_call: .; j_call: TRBJ2-7; v_call: TRBV4-1; clone_size: once; cdr3_aa: CASSQRVDSSYEQYF; cdr3_nt: TGCGCCAGCAGCCAGCGAGTAGACAGCTCCTACGAGCAGTACTTC
d_call: .; j_call: TRBJ2-1; v_call: TRBV7-7; clone_size: once; cdr3_aa: CASSPLHPKSSYNEQFF; cdr3_nt: TGTGCTAGCAGCCCACTACATCCGAAGAGCTCCTACAATGAGCAGTTCTTC
d_call: .; j_call: TRBJ1-2; v_call: TRBV28; clone_size: few; cdr3_aa: CASSPRGAEGGYTF; cdr3_nt: TGTGCCAGCAGTCCTAGAGGGGCGGAGGGGGGCTACACCTTC
d_call: .; j_call: TRBJ2-1; v_call: TRBV5-6; clone_size: .; cdr3_aa: CASSSPRLSYNEQFF; cdr3_nt: TGTGCCAGCAGCTCCCCTAGACTCTCCTACAATGAGCAGTTCTTC
d_call: .; j_call: TRBJ2-7; v_call: TRBV7-8; clone_size: .; cdr3_aa: CASSLGVHGPYEQYF; cdr3_nt: TGTGCCAGCAGCTTGGGCGTCCACGGCCCCTACGAGCAGTACTTC
d_call: .; j_call: TRBJ1-6; v_call: TRBV7-9; clone_size: .; cdr3_aa: CASSPGTSNRPYNSPLHF; cdr3_nt: TGTGCCAGCAGCCCCGGGACATCAAATCGTCCCTATAATTCACCCCTCCACTTT
d_call: .; j_call: TRBJ2-7; v_call: TRBV7-2; clone_size: .; cdr3_aa: CASSPGGGHNEQYF; cdr3_nt: TGTGCCAGCAGTCCCGGAGGGGGTCATAACGAGCAGTACTTC
d_call: TRBD2; j_call: TRBJ2-7; v_call: TRBV7-2; clone_size: .; cdr3_aa: CASSLALAGASEQYF; cdr3_nt: TGTGCCAGCAGCTTAGCTCTAGCGGGGGCAAGCGAGCAGTACTTC
d_call: .; j_call: TRBJ1-2; v_call: TRBV19; clone_size: .; cdr3_aa: CAIESGSDYNYGYTF; cdr3_nt: TGTGCCATCGAGTCCGGGAGTGACTATAACTATGGCTACACCTTC
d_call: TRBD2; j_call: TRBJ2-5; v_call: TRBV6-5; clone_size: .; cdr3_aa: CASSYSKRGEETQYF; cdr3_nt: TGTGCCAGCAGTTACTCCAAGCGGGGGGAAGAGACCCAGTACTTC
d_call: TRBD1; j_call: TRBJ1-1; v_call: TRBV7-8; clone_size: .; cdr3_aa: CASRAMGQAAFF; cdr3_nt: TGTGCCAGCAGAGCTATGGGACAGGCAGCTTTCTTT
d_call: TRBD2; j_call: TRBJ2-2; v_call: TRBV7-8; clone_size: once; cdr3_aa: CASSSIAGGESGELFF; cdr3_nt: TGTGCCAGCAGCTCCATAGCGGGGGGGGAGTCCGGGGAGCTGTTTTTT
d_call: .; j_call: TRBJ2-7; v_call: TRBV7-9; clone_size: .; cdr3_aa: CASTEGGQGSYEQYF; cdr3_nt: TGTGCCAGCACCGAGGGTGGTCAGGGATCCTACGAGCAGTACTTC
d_call: TRBD1; j_call: TRBJ2-3; v_call: TRBV5-1; clone_size: .; cdr3_aa: CASSSPTPSGTDFSTDTQYF; cdr3_nt: TGCGCCAGCAGCTCCCCCACACCCTCCGGGACAGATTTTAGCACAGATACGCAGTATTTT
d_call: TRBD1; j_call: TRBJ1-5; v_call: TRBV12-5; clone_size: .; cdr3_aa: CASGLSRTGLNQPQHF; cdr3_nt: TGTGCTAGTGGTTTGTCGCGGACAGGGCTCAATCAGCCCCAGCATTTT
d_call: TRBD1; j_call: TRBJ1-5; v_call: TRBV6-1; clone_size: .; cdr3_aa: CASSEGGGQTYSNQPQHF; cdr3_nt: TGTGCCAGCAGTGAGGGTGGGGGACAGACCTATAGCAATCAGCCCCAGCATTTT
d_call: .; j_call: TRBJ2-7; v_call: TRBV5-8; clone_size: .; cdr3_aa: CASSLFYEQYF; cdr3_nt: TGTGCCAGCAGCCTCTTTTACGAGCAGTACTTC
d_call: TRBD1; j_call: TRBJ1-4; v_call: TRBV28; clone_size: .; cdr3_aa: CASIKDRAWLGEKLFF; cdr3_nt: TGTGCCAGCATAAAGGACAGGGCTTGGTTGGGAGAAAAACTGTTTTTT
d_call: .; j_call: TRBJ1-1; v_call: TRBV9; clone_size: .; cdr3_aa: CASSVVGGAVTWSGFGLNTEAFF; cdr3_nt: TGTGCCAGCAGCGTAGTGGGGGGAGCGGTTACGTGGTCCGGGTTCGGGTTGAACACTGAAGCTTTCTTT
d_call: .; j_call: TRBJ1-1; v_call: TRBV28; clone_size: .; cdr3_aa: CASSPNTEAFF; cdr3_nt: TGTGCCAGCAGTCCGAACACTGAAGCTTTCTTT
d_call: TRBD2; j_call: TRBJ2-2; v_call: TRBV30; clone_size: .; cdr3_aa: CALERWKRGGTGELFF; cdr3_nt: TGTGCCCTGGAAAGGTGGAAGCGGGGGGGTACCGGGGAGCTGTTTTTT
d_call: .; j_call: TRBJ2-7; v_call: TRBV6-5; clone_size: .; cdr3_aa: CASGHEQYF; cdr3_nt: TGTGCCAGCGGCCACGAGCAGTACTTC
d_call: TRBD1; j_call: TRBJ1-2; v_call: TRBV5-1; clone_size: .; cdr3_aa: CASSFGKQGLGYTF; cdr3_nt: TGCGCCAGCAGCTTCGGAAAACAGGGGCTGGGCTACACCTTC
d_call: .; j_call: TRBJ2-7; v_call: TRBV28; clone_size: .; cdr3_aa: CASSPRVKAYEQYF; cdr3_nt: TGTGCCAGCAGCCCCAGGGTAAAGGCCTACGAGCAGTACTTC
d_call: .; j_call: TRBJ1-2; v_call: TRBV4-1; clone_size: .; cdr3_aa: CASTIKPQYYGYTF; cdr3_nt: TGCGCCAGCACCATAAAGCCACAGTACTATGGCTACACCTTC
d_call: .; j_call: TRBJ2-6; v_call: TRBV4-2; clone_size: .; cdr3_aa: CASSTRRAGGRGGANVLTF; cdr3_nt: TGTGCCAGCAGCACAAGGAGGGCAGGGGGGAGAGGTGGGGCCAACGTCCTGACTTTC
d_call: TRBD2; j_call: TRBJ2-3; v_call: TRBV4-3; clone_size: .; cdr3_aa: CASSQVRGGASDTQYF; cdr3_nt: TGCGCCAGCAGCCAAGTACGCGGGGGGGCCTCAGATACGCAGTATTTT
d_call: .; j_call: TRBJ1-5; v_call: TRBV27; clone_size: .; cdr3_aa: CASSLGGADQPQHF; cdr3_nt: TGTGCCAGCAGTTTAGGGGGCGCGGATCAGCCCCAGCATTTT
d_call: .; j_call: TRBJ2-3; v_call: TRBV5-1; clone_size: .; cdr3_aa: CASSLGDLTDTQYF; cdr3_nt: TGCGCCAGCAGCTTGGGGGATCTGACAGATACGCAGTATTTT
d_call: TRBD1; j_call: TRBJ1-1; v_call: TRBV7-9; clone_size: .; cdr3_aa: CASSRETGGDTEAFF; cdr3_nt: TGTGCCAGCAGCCGAGAGACAGGGGGAGACACTGAAGCTTTCTTT
d_call: .; j_call: TRBJ2-7; v_call: TRBV5-6; clone_size: .; cdr3_aa: CASTRTESSYEQYF; cdr3_nt: TGTGCCAGCACCCGGACGGAAAGCTCCTACGAGCAGTACTTC
d_call: TRBD2; j_call: TRBJ2-3; v_call: TRBV10-3; clone_size: .; cdr3_aa: CAISEGLGLATDTQYF; cdr3_nt: TGTGCCATCAGTGAAGGTTTAGGACTAGCTACAGATACGCAGTATTTT
d_call: .; j_call: TRBJ2-1; v_call: TRBV14; clone_size: .; cdr3_aa: CASSHLGTERAPLLSYNEQFF; cdr3_nt: TGTGCCAGCAGCCATTTGGGCACCGAGCGAGCGCCCTTACTCTCCTACAATGAGCAGTTCTTC
d_call: .; j_call: TRBJ2-2; v_call: TRBV7-9; clone_size: .; cdr3_aa: CASSSPTRDAVTGELFF; cdr3_nt: TGTGCCAGCAGCTCTCCCACCAGGGATGCGGTCACCGGGGAGCTGTTTTTT
d_call: .; j_call: TRBJ1-2; v_call: TRBV5-1; clone_size: .; cdr3_aa: CASSLKPRTVNYGYTF; cdr3_nt: TGCGCCAGCAGCTTAAAGCCCCGGACAGTGAACTATGGCTACACCTTC
d_call: TRBD1; j_call: TRBJ1-2; v_call: TRBV10-1; clone_size: .; cdr3_aa: CQGESNYGYTF; cdr3_nt: TGCCAGGGGGAGTCTAACTATGGCTACACCTTC
d_call: .; j_call: TRBJ1-3; v_call: TRBV7-9; clone_size: .; cdr3_aa: CASSLVTPASGNTIYF; cdr3_nt: TGTGCCAGCAGCTTAGTAACGCCTGCCTCTGGAAACACCATATATTTT
d_call: .; j_call: TRBJ1-1; v_call: TRBV18; clone_size: .; cdr3_aa: CASSPYRVGEAFF; cdr3_nt: TGTGCCAGCTCACCATACAGGGTAGGTGAAGCTTTCTTT
d_call: TRBD2; j_call: TRBJ2-5; v_call: TRBV5-6; clone_size: .; cdr3_aa: CASSLAVSGGSETQYF; cdr3_nt: TGTGCCAGCAGCTTGGCGGTTAGCGGGGGATCAGAGACCCAGTACTTC
d_call: .; j_call: TRBJ2-5; v_call: TRBV5-1; clone_size: .; cdr3_aa: CASSLGPQETQYF; cdr3_nt: TGCGCCAGCAGCTTGGGGCCCCAAGAGACCCAGTACTTC
d_call: .; j_call: TRBJ2-7; v_call: TRBV27; clone_size: .; cdr3_aa: CASSFRASTGSSYEQYF; cdr3_nt: TGTGCCAGCAGTTTCAGGGCCTCAACAGGGAGCTCCTACGAGCAGTACTTC
d_call: .; j_call: TRBJ1-2; v_call: TRBV11-3; clone_size: .; cdr3_aa: CASSLRGAPFTYGYTF; cdr3_nt: TGTGCCAGCAGCTTGAGGGGGGCCCCATTCACCTATGGCTACACCTTC
d_call: .; j_call: TRBJ1-2; v_call: TRBV7-9; clone_size: .; cdr3_aa: CASSSSGEGYTF; cdr3_nt: TGTGCCAGCAGCTCCTCAGGGGAGGGCTACACCTTC
d_call: TRBD1; j_call: TRBJ1-2; v_call: TRBV19; clone_size: .; cdr3_aa: CASTNRVYRGGSNGYTF; cdr3_nt: TGTGCCAGTACCAATCGGGTTTACAGGGGGGGCTCGAATGGCTACACCTTC
d_call: .; j_call: TRBJ2-1; v_call: TRBV2; clone_size: .; cdr3_aa: CASSVDLAIPNEQFF; cdr3_nt: TGTGCCAGCAGTGTGGATCTAGCAATCCCCAATGAGCAGTTCTTC